This T cell receptor (beta chain) came from a study of cytomegalovirus exposure and HLA in healthy donors. CDR1 is SGHDT, CDR2 YYEEEE, per germline. The trim removed 4 bases at V and 4 bases at J, leaving 7 bases unmatched. The CDR3 runs 15 residues. PCR primers comprised 60 Vbeta and 13 Jbeta primers. Original analysis: There were around 77 million unique TCR beta chains by a later count, and around 10 million of them were shared. The data were produced by immunoSEQ multiplex PCR, yet TCRdb's version contains in-frame clones alone and is incomplete. From that table come the V and J calls and clone size; the DNA was used to work out D and trimming. Found here are 130,000 or so clones, about 82% of them singletons; the top ten hold approximately 5%.

Sequenced: PBMCs. The genes are TRBV5-6 and TRBJ2-2, with 7 bases that match TRBD1. The sequence derives from a man under 40 in good health and CMV-seronegative. CDR3 bases: TGTGCCAGCAGCCGGGACAGAAGGGGCACCGGGGAGCTGTTTTTT. The encoded protein is CASSRDRRGTGELFF.